The rows below give T cell receptor beta chains drawn from one sample of a study of shared clonotypes between healthy human individuals. The repertoire was sequenced with immunoSEQ multiplex PCR; TCRdb's copy has only in-frame clones and lacks some. The sample shows roughly 1.5 million clones, 95% to 99% of them seen only once. Sequencing was performed on naive CD4+ T cells sorted from blood. These receptor sequences come from a man aged 25-45 years in good health. The CDR3 runs from the conserved cysteine through the conserved F or W. Clone size is not always given. Where it is, it says once, few, many or a class for expanded clones.

-,TRBV28,CASSPQETQYF
-,TRBV5-1,CASSFTRGRWDTEAFF
once,TRBV28,CASSFRYTHPLYEQYF
-,TRBV28,CATTEGANVLTF
-,TRBV5-1,CASSLVADYEQYF
-,TRBV6-5,CASSLAGGNEKLFF
once,TRBV9,CASSVRNAANVLTF
-,TRBV6-4,CASSERSSGRFYSYNEQFF
few,TRBV12-5,CASGSGGNTEAFF
-,TRBV15,CATSNPGEAPGYTF
-,TRBV5-1,CASSLVGGPNEQFF
-,TRBV7-9,CAGRQGNGNTIYF
-,TRBV19,CASIGLAGYNTDTQYF
once,TRBV7-8,CASSPRLAARGELFF
-,TRBV2,CASSEDRGPSEPQHF
-,TRBV5-1,CATATSGSPDTQYF
once,TRBV9,CASSSSSGSYEQYF
-,TRBV5-1,CASSLELGNEQFF
-,TRBV6-5,CASSYSPSSYEQYF
-,TRBV20-1,CSVRGSETQYF
-,TRBV6-5,CASSRLAGDNEQFF
-,TRBV28,CASRLDSANYGYTF